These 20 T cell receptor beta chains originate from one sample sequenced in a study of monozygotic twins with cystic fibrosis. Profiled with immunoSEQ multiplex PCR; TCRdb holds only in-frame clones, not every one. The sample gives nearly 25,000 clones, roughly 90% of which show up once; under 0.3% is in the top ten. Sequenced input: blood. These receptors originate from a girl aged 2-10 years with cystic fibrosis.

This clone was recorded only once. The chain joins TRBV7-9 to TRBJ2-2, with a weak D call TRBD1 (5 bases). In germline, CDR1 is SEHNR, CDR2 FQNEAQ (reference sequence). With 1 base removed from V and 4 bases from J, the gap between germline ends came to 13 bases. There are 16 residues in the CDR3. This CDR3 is CASSLVGQGLTGELFF. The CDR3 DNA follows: TGTGCCAGCAGCTTAGTCGGTCAGGGCCTCACCGGGGAGCTGTTTTTT.

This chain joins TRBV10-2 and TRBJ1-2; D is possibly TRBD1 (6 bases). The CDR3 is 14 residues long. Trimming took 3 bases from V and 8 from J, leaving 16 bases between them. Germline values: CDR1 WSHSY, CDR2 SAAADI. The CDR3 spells CASSDRLRGGGYTF. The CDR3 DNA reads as TGCGCCAGCAGTGATCGGCTGCGTGGGGGCGGCTACACCTTC.

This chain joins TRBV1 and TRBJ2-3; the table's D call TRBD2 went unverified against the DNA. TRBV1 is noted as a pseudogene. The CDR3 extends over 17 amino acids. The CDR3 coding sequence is TGCACCAGCAGCCAAGATGATACTAGCGGGGGGGCCGATACGCAGTATTTT. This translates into CTSSQDDTSGGADTQYF.

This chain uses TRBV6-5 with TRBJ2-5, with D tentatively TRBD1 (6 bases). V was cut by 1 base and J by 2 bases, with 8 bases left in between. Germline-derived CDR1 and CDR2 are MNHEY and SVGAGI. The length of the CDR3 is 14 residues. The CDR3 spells CASSYFQGQETQYF. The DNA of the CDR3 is TGTGCCAGCAGTTACTTTCAGGGGCAAGAGACCCAGTACTTC.

The CDR3 nucleotides read TGCGCCAGCAGCTGGGGGGGAGGAAAGGACACTGAAGCTTTCTTT. This encodes CASSWGGGKDTEAFF. The chain employs TRBV5-1 and TRBJ1-1; D perhaps matches TRBD1 (5 bases). V lost 3 bases and J 3 bases, leaving 15 bases between the germline ends. This CDR3 has 15 amino acids. CDR1 is SGHRS, CDR2 YFSETQ, per germline.

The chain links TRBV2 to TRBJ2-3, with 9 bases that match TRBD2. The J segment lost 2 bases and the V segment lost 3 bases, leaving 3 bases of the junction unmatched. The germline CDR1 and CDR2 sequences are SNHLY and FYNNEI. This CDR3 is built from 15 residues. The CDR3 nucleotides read TGTGCCAGCAGTGAGCTAGCGGGGACCACAGATACGCAGTATTTT. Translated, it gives CASSELAGTTDTQYF. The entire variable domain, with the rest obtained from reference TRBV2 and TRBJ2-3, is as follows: EPEVTQTPSHQVTQMGQEVILRCVPISNHLYFYWYRQILGQKVEFLVSFYNNEISEKSEIFDDQFSVERPDGSNFTLKIRSTKLEDSAMYFCASSELAGTTDTQYFGPGTRLTVL.

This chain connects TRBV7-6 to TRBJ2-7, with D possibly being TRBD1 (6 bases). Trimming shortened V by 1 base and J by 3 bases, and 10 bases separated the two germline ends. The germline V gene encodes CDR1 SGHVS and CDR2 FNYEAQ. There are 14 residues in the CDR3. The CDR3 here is CASSLGGTSYEQYF. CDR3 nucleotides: TGTGCCAGCAGCTTAGGTGGGACAAGCTACGAGCAGTACTTC.

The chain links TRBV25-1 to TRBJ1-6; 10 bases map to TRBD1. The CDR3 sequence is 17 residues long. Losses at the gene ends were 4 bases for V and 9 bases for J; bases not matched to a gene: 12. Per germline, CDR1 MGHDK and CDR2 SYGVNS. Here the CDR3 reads CASSVGTGAWTGSPLHF. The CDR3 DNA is TGTGCCAGCAGTGTGGGGACAGGGGCGTGGACTGGTTCACCCCTCCACTTT.

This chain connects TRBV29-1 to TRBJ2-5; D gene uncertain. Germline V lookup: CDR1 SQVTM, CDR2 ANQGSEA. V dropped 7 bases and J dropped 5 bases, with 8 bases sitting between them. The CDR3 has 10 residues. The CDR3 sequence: CSATLETQYF. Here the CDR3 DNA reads TGCAGCGCCACTTTGGAGACCCAGTACTTC.

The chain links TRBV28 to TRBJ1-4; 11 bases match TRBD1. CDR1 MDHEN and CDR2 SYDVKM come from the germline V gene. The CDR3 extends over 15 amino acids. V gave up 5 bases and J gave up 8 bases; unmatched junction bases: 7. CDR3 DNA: TGTGCCAGCAGTCCAGGACAGGGGGCATCGGAAAAACTGTTTTTT. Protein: CASSPGQGASEKLFF.

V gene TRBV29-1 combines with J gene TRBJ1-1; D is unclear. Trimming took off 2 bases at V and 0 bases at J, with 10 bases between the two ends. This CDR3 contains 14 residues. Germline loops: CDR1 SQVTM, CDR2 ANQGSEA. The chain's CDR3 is CSVEKWVMNTEAFF. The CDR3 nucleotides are TGCAGCGTTGAAAAGTGGGTAATGAACACTGAAGCTTTCTTT.

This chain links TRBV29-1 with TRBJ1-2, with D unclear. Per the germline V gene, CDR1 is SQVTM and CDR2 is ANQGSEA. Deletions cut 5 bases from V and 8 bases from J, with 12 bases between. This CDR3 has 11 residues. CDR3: CSVTPQEGYTF. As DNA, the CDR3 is TGCAGCGTTACCCCCCAGGAAGGCTACACCTTC.

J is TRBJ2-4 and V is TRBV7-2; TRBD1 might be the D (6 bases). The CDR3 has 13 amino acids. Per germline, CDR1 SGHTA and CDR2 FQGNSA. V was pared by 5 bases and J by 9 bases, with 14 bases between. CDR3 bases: TGTGCCAGCAGCAACACAGGGTCGGCCATTCAGTACTTC. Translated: CASSNTGSAIQYF.

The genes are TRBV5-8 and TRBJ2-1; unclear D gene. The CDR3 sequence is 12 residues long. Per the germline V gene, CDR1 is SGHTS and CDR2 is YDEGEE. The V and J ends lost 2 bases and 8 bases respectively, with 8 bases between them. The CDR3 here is CASSFSRYEQFF. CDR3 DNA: TGTGCCAGCAGCTTCTCCCGCTATGAGCAGTTCTTC.

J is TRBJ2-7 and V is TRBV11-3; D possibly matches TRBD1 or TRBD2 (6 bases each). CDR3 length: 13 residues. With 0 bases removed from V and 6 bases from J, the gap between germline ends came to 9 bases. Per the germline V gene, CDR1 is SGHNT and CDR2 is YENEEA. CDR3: CASSLEGGSEQYF. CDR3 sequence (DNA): TGTGCCAGCAGCTTAGAGGGGGGCTCCGAGCAGTACTTC.

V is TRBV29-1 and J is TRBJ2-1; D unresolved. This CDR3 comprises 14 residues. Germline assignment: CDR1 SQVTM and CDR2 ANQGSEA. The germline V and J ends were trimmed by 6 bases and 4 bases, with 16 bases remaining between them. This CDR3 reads CSVPDSLKYNEQFF. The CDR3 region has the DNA TGCAGCGTACCAGATAGCTTAAAGTACAATGAGCAGTTCTTC.

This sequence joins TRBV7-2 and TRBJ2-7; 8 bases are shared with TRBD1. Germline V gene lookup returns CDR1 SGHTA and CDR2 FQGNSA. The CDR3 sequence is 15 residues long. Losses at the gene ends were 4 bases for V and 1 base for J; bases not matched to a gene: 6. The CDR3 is CASSSGQGLSYEQYF. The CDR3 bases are TGTGCCAGCAGCTCTGGACAGGGACTTTCCTACGAGCAGTACTTC.

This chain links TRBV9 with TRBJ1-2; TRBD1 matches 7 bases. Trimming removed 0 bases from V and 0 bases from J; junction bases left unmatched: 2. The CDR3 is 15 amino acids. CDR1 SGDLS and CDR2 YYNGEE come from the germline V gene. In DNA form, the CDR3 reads TGTGCCAGCAGCGTAGCTGACAGGGCTAACTATGGCTACACCTTC. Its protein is CASSVADRANYGYTF.

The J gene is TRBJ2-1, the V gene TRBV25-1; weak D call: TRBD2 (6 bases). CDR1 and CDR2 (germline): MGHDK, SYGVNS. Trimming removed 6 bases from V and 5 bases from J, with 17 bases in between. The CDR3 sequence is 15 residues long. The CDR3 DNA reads TGTGCCAGCAGACCTGGGGCGGGGAGCAACAATGAGCAGTTCTTC. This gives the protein CASRPGAGSNNEQFF. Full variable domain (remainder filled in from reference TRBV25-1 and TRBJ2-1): EADIYQTPRYLVIGTGKKITLECSQTMGHDKMYWYQQDPGMELHLIHYSYGVNSTEKGDLSSESTVSRIRTEHFPLTLESARPSHTSQYLCASRPGAGSNNEQFFGPGTRLTVL.

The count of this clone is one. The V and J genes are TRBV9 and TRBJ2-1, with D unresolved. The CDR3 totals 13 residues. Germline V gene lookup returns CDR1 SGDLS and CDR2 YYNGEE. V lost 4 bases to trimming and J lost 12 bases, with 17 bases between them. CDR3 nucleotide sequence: TGTGCCAGCAGCCCCCGGTCCGATGCTTTGCAGTTCTTC. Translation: CASSPRSDALQFF.